This T cell receptor beta chain was identified in a study of shared clonotypes between healthy human individuals. Turning to the study itself: The donor group consisted of a couple of women and a few men, aged 18 to 49.

Naive CD8 cells lacked CD45RO, underwent positive selection for CCR7 and left out terminally differentiated effector memory CD45RA+ cells. Assay used: immunoSEQ multiplex PCR; TCRdb lists only in-frame clones, some missing. The sample gives 2 million to 2.5 million clones, about 92% of which show up once; more than 1.5% is in the top ten. Sequencing was performed on naive CD8+ T cells from PBMCs. The receptor's source is a man younger than 35 in good health. Some clones in this sample may be carry-over from other donors' samples.

The CDR3 DNA follows: TGTGCCAGCAGCTTGAAGCGGGAGAACACCGGGGAGCTGTTTTTT. Protein sequence: CASSLKRENTGELFF. This chain connects TRBV5-4 to TRBJ2-2, with 7 bases fitting TRBD2. This CDR3 contains 15 residues. Germline V CDR1 and CDR2: SGHNT, YYREEE (reference sequence). V was clipped by 1 base and J by 1 base; unmatched bases: 1.